The 4 T cell receptor beta chains in this list originate from one sample, sequenced in a study of shared clonotypes between healthy human individuals. The data were produced by immunoSEQ multiplex PCR, yet TCRdb's version contains in-frame clones alone and is incomplete. There are roughly 590,000 clones in the sample; just under 97% occur only once, and roughly 0.1% lies in the top ten. Positively selected for CCR7, the CD45RO-negative cells used as naive CD8 cells excluded terminally differentiated effector memory CD45RA+ cells. Sequences were obtained from naive CD8+ T cells sorted from blood. The receptors shown here come from a woman in her 30s in good health.

Comment on this clone: One junction end does not reproduce the germline sequence, and a read error may be involved. The chain couples TRBV19 to TRBJ2-7; no clear D. Germline assignment: CDR1 LNHDA and CDR2 SQIVND (reference sequence). This CDR3 comprises 15 residues. CDR3 amino acids: CASSIALYPSSEQYF. The CDR3 DNA is TGTGCCAGTAGTATAGCCCTTTACCCTTCCTCCGAGCAGTACTTC. The full variable domain, completed using reference TRBV19 and TRBJ2-7, is DGGITQSPKYLFRKEGQNVTLSCEQNLNHDAMYWYRQDPGQGLRLIYYSQIVNDFQKGDIAEGYSVSREKKESFPLTVTSAQKNPTAFYLCASSIALYPSSEQYFGPGTRLTVT.

J is TRBJ2-7 and V is TRBV4-2; 9 bases match TRBD2. The CDR3 runs to 14 residues. Trimming cost V 5 bases and J 4 bases; bases outside gene matches: 6. Germline CDR1 reads LGHNA; CDR2 reads YNFKEQ. In DNA form, the CDR3 reads TGTGCCAGCAGCTTACGTACTAGCGGGTACGAGCAGTACTTC. Its translation is CASSLRTSGYEQYF.

The chain uses TRBV28 and TRBJ2-1; D is undetermined. Germline V gives CDR1 MDHEN, CDR2 SYDVKM. V lost 8 bases and J lost 3, with 17 bases in between. The CDR3 loop spans 15 amino acids. CDR3 protein: CASVWRSDLYNEQFF. In DNA, the CDR3 is TGTGCCAGCGTCTGGCGCTCCGACCTCTACAATGAGCAGTTCTTC.

The rearrangement links TRBV6-5 to TRBJ1-1, with D possibly being TRBD1 (6 bases). CDR1 is MNHEY and CDR2 is SVGAGI in the germline V gene. V was pared by 6 bases and J by 1 base, with 15 bases between. CDR3 length: 15 residues. The CDR3 DNA reads as TGTGCCAGCAGATACAGGGAGGGGGAGAACACTGAAGCTTTCTTT. It codes for CASRYREGENTEAFF.